This T cell receptor beta chain derives from a study of T-cell memory formation after mild COVID-19. Across the study: TCR clusters were mostly donor specific.

UMIs and sample barcodes were carried by the TCR alpha and TCR beta cDNA libraries that 5'RACE produced using constant-segment primers. Each CDR3 protein gets one entry after TCRdb re-called the 5' RACE reads with MiXCR. Among about 340,000 distinct CDR3 sequences listed, roughly 21% were seen once. The sequence was obtained from an adult woman who had mild COVID-19 (a few samples of this study predate the infection). Cell type and time point are not known. Source material: PBMCs or a T cell subset sorted from them (not recorded which).

CDR3 DNA: TGTGCCAGCAGAGGGTGGACAGATACGCAGTATTTT. It codes for CASRGWTDTQYF. This rearrangement joins TRBV12-3 or TRBV12-4 to TRBJ2-3; no clear D gene. The CDR3 loop spans 12 amino acids. The ends were cut back, 6 bases at V and 3 bases at J, with 7 bases in the middle.